Detailed here is one T cell receptor beta chain. This specimen comes from a study of T cell responses to AZD1222 COVID-19 vaccine. The CDR3 extends over 14 amino acids. Trimming removed 1 base from V and 5 bases from J, with 9 bases in between. Germline CDR1 and CDR2: SGHNT and YENEEA. TCRdb keeps only in-frame clones here, not all; method: immunoSEQ multiplex PCR. Of approximately 90,000 clones listed, approximately 90% are singletons. This sample comprised peripheral blood, obtained on day 0 of AZD1222 vaccination. The origin of this receptor is an adult in good health. The V call is TRBV11-3, the J call TRBJ2-1, with D unclear. This CDR3 reads CASSLVGFDNEQFF. CDR3 bases: TGTGCCAGCAGCTTAGTCGGTTTTGACAATGAGCAGTTCTTC. The full variable domain, rest sourced from reference TRBV11-3 and TRBJ2-1, is EAGVVQSPRYKIIEKKQPVAFWCNPISGHNTLYWYLQNLGQGPELLIRYENEEAVDDSQLPKDRFSAERLKGVDSTLKIQPAELGDSAVYLCASSLVGFDNEQFFGPGTRLTVL.